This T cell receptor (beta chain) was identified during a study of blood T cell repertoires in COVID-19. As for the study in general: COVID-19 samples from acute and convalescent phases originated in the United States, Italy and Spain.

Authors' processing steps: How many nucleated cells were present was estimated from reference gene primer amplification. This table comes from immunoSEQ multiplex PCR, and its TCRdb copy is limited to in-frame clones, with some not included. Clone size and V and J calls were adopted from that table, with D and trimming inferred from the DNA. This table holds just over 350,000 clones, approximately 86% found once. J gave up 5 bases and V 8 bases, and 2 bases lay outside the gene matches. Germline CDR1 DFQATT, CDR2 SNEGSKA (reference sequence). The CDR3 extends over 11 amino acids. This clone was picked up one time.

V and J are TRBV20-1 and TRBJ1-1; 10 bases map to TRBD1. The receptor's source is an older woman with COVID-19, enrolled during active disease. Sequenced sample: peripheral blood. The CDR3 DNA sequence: TGCAGTACGGACAGGGGGACTGAAGCTTTCTTT. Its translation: CSTDRGTEAFF.